This T cell receptor (beta chain) was identified during a study of T cell clonality in common variable immunodeficiency. This table comes from immunoSEQ multiplex PCR, and its TCRdb copy is limited to in-frame clones, with some not included. This sample has tens of thousands of clones and no singletons, with around 1.4% in the ten largest. The V end lost 3 bases, the J end lost 7 bases, and 10 bases lay between the germline ends. The CDR3 length is 13 residues. Germline lookup yields CDR1 DFQATT and CDR2 SNEGSKA (reference sequence). Overall study results and limits: CVID patient heterogeneity limited repertoire-clinical complication correlations. Compared with controls, CVID subjects had fewer shared TCRbeta clones. The cause of increased CVID clonality remains unclear without subpopulation sequencing.

This clone has at least ten counts. What it binds is unknown. The read ends 3 residues early relative to the CDR3; the germline J gene fills the gap. The sequence came from a person aged 18 to 70 in good health. This chain joins TRBV20-1 and TRBJ1-6; D might be TRBD1 (5 bases). Sequenced: peripheral blood mononuclear cells. The CDR3 is CSARVRANSPLHF. Incomplete CDR3 DNA: TGCAGTGCTAGGGTCAGGGCAAATTCACCC.